The rows below give T cell receptor beta chains drawn from one sample of a study of T cells in Graves' hyperthyroidism and ophthalmopathy. TCRdb analysed the multiplex PCR reads with MiXCR anew, one entry per CDR3 protein. This table holds 300,000 or so distinct CDR3 sequences, under 25% found once. The sequencing input was blood. The receptors come from a woman aged 50 to 60 with Graves' hyperthyroidism. The CDR3 runs from the conserved cysteine through the conserved F or W. D genes are given only for firm matches. Where a row states a size, it is once, few, many or the class of an expanded clone; other rows omit it.

clone_size,d_call,v_call,j_call,cdr3_aa,cdr3_nt
few,NA,TRBV3-1,TRBJ1-6,CASSQKTGNSPLHF,TGTGCCAGCAGCCAAAAAACAGGAAATTCACCCCTCCACTTT
many,TRBD2,TRBV6-6,TRBJ2-5,CASSYSGLAEETQYF,TGTGCCAGCAGTTACTCGGGACTAGCGGAAGAGACCCAGTACTTC
NA,TRBD2,TRBV12-3/TRBV12-4,TRBJ2-7,CASTLTSSPLEQYF,TGTGCCAGCACCTTGACTAGCTCACCTCTCGAGCAGTACTTC
many,NA,TRBV9,TRBJ1-6,CASSVGARDSPLHF,TGTGCCAGCAGCGTAGGGGCCAGGGATTCACCCCTCCACTTT
NA,NA,TRBV6-1,TRBJ1-1,CATLSEVFGTEAFF,TGTGCCACACTCTCGGAGGTTTTTGGGACTGAAGCTTTCTTT
many,NA,TRBV7-8,TRBJ2-3,CASSLSRAGTETSSTDTQYF,TGTGCCAGCAGCTTATCTCGGGCCGGGACGGAGACGTCTAGCACAGATACGCAGTATTTT
many,NA,TRBV11-1,TRBJ2-3,CASSTDPTSTDTQYF,TGTGCCAGCAGCACCGACCCAACTAGCACAGATACGCAGTATTTT
many,NA,TRBV5-1,TRBJ2-1,CASRGTTLGNEQFF,TGCGCAAGCAGGGGGACTACCCTTGGCAATGAGCAGTTCTTC
few,TRBD2,TRBV29-1,TRBJ2-7,CSARGSGAYEQYF,TGCAGCGCCCGCGGGAGCGGGGCCTACGAGCAGTACTTC
many,NA,TRBV3-1,TRBJ2-7,CASSQDLGQGPYEQYF,TGTGCCAGCAGCCAAGATCTGGGCCAGGGGCCCTACGAGCAGTACTTC
few,TRBD1,TRBV15,TRBJ1-2,CATSRIRGQGAYGYTF,TGTGCCACCAGCAGAATACGAGGACAGGGGGCGTACGGCTACACCTTC
many,TRBD2,TRBV2,TRBJ2-1,CASSPLAGPYNEQFF,TGTGCCAGCAGTCCGCTAGCGGGCCCCTACAATGAGCAGTTCTTC
NA,TRBD1,TRBV5-6,TRBJ2-3,CASTTWTGGTDTQYF,TGTGCCAGCACTACCTGGACAGGGGGAACAGATACGCAGTATTTT
NA,NA,TRBV28,TRBJ1-3,CASSFLLGAGNTIYF,TGTGCCAGCAGTTTTCTCCTCGGGGCTGGAAACACCATATATTTT
many,TRBD2,TRBV7-2,TRBJ2-5,CASSFTSGSGETQYF,TGTGCCAGCAGCTTCACTAGCGGGAGTGGAGAGACCCAGTACTTC
many,NA,TRBV30,TRBJ1-2,CAWPRNYGYTF,TGTGCCTGGCCCCGCAACTATGGCTACACCTTC
many,NA,TRBV25-1,TRBJ1-4,CASSESATEKLFF,TGTGCCAGCAGTGAGTCCGCCACCGAAAAACTGTTTTTT
many,NA,TRBV18,TRBJ1-1,CASSRRVETEAFF,TGTGCCAGCTCCCGGCGCGTTGAAACTGAAGCTTTCTTT
many,NA,TRBV5-1,TRBJ2-3,CASSYGLSRNTDTQYF,TGCGCCAGCAGCTACGGCTTGAGCCGTAACACAGATACGCAGTATTTT
many,NA,TRBV18,TRBJ2-7,CASSPPSSRDEQYF,TGTGCCAGCTCACCACCCAGTTCGCGGGACGAGCAGTACTTC
many,TRBD1,TRBV11-2,TRBJ2-7,CASSLTWSQGAEEQYF,TGTGCCAGCAGCTTGACCTGGTCCCAGGGGGCCGAGGAGCAGTACTTC
NA,NA,TRBV7-3,TRBJ1-6,CASSPGSDSPLHF,TGTGCCAGCAGCCCTGGATCGGATTCACCCCTCCACTTT
many,NA,TRBV2,TRBJ2-5,CASGERTQYF,TGTGCCAGCGGGGAACGGACCCAGTACTTC
NA,NA,TRBV27,TRBJ2-1,CASSLITGQSEQFF,TGTGCCAGCAGTTTAATAACAGGTCAGAGTGAGCAGTTCTTC